A single sample gave rise to the 14 T cell receptor beta chains below, sequenced in a study of T cell changes during pregnancy in multiple sclerosis. Measured with immunoSEQ multiplex PCR; TCRdb has only the in-frame clones, and not every one. This table has 60,000 to 90,000 clones, more than 85% appearing once. The sample here was peripheral blood, taken after pregnancy. The receptors come from a female donor in good health, enrolled as a control in a pregnancy study.

This chain joins TRBV6-4 and TRBJ2-7; 11 nucleotides align to TRBD2. The V gene end was trimmed by 3 bases and the J gene end by 3 bases; junction bases not matched to a gene: 4. Germline V gene sequence: CDR1 MRHNA, CDR2 SNTAGT. The length of the CDR3 is 15 residues. This chain's CDR3 is CASSDSGGAYYEQYF. CDR3 nucleotides: TGTGCCAGCAGTGATAGCGGGGGGGCATACTACGAGCAGTACTTC.

The CDR3 region is CASSVVGGHLTGELFF. The CDR3 DNA sequence: TGTGCCAGCAGCGTCGTAGGGGGACATCTGACCGGGGAGCTGTTTTTT. The chain combines TRBV9 with TRBJ2-2; maybe TRBD1 (6 bases). The CDR3 has 16 amino acids. Germline V gene lookup returns CDR1 SGDLS and CDR2 YYNGEE. V was shortened by 2 bases and J by 5 bases, with 16 bases between the two germline ends.

The gene calls are TRBV6-4 and TRBJ2-1; 10 bases map to TRBD2. From germline, CDR1 is MRHNA and CDR2 SNTAGT. Germline trimming cut 6 bases from V and 6 bases from J; bases unmatched to any gene: 5. The CDR3 runs 14 residues. CDR3 bases: TGTGCCAGCAGCCCTAGCGGGGGTTTCAATGAGCAGTTCTTC. It encodes CASSPSGGFNEQFF.

The CDR3, as DNA: TGTGCCAGTTCGGGACTAGCAGAAGAGACCCAGTACTTC. Residues: CASSGLAEETQYF. The gene calls are TRBV2 and TRBJ2-5, with 9 bases that match TRBD2. The CDR3 covers 13 residues. The germline V gene encodes CDR1 SNHLY and CDR2 FYNNEI. Germline trimming cut 9 bases from V and 3 bases from J; bases unmatched to any gene: 5.

V is TRBV9 and J is TRBJ2-2, with 7 bases that match TRBD1. Germline V gene sequence: CDR1 SGDLS, CDR2 YYNGEE. The junction had 3 bases not matched to a gene; V was cut back by 3 bases and J by 1 base. CDR3 length: 15 amino acids. CDR3 nucleotides: TGTGCCAGCAGCGCATGGACAGGGAACACCGGGGAGCTGTTTTTT. This encodes CASSAWTGNTGELFF.

The sample holds one count of this clone. The chain links TRBV5-1 to TRBJ1-2; D is unclear. The CDR3 is 15 residues long. Germline V lookup: CDR1 SGHRS, CDR2 YFSETQ. With 3 bases removed from V and 4 bases from J, the gap between germline ends came to 16 bases. The CDR3 here is CASSSIGGVSYGYTF. DNA of the CDR3: TGCGCCAGCAGCTCCATTGGCGGGGTTTCCTATGGCTACACCTTC.

The chain recombines TRBV7-9 with TRBJ2-2; D gene ambiguous. The germline V and J ends were trimmed by 1 base and 2 bases, with 8 bases remaining between them. CDR1 and CDR2 from the germline V gene are SEHNR and FQNEAQ (reference sequence). This CDR3 region has 15 residues. The CDR3 is CASSLGQINTGELFF. DNA of the CDR3: TGTGCCAGCAGCTTAGGGCAAATTAACACCGGGGAGCTGTTTTTT.

CDR3 region: CASSADLATLETQYF. As DNA, the CDR3 is TGTGCCAGCAGTGCCGACCTAGCGACCCTAGAGACCCAGTACTTC. The rearrangement joins TRBV6-1 to TRBJ2-5; possibly TRBD2 for D (6 bases). The CDR3 is 15 amino acids. V was cut by 4 bases and J by 4 bases, with 16 bases left in between. Germline V gene sequence: CDR1 MNHNS, CDR2 SASEGT.

V usage is TRBV18 and J usage is TRBJ2-4; 9 nucleotides match TRBD1. The CDR3 runs to 15 residues. From germline, CDR1 is KGHSH and CDR2 LQKENI. The V segment lost 3 bases and the J segment 5 bases; nucleotides outside the gene matches: 5. CDR3 sequence (DNA): TGTGCCAGCTCACCCTCACAGGGGGCAGAAAACATTCAGTACTTC. Translated: CASSPSQGAENIQYF.

A few counts support this clone. The chain joins TRBV5-4 to TRBJ1-1; TRBD1 agrees at 7 bases. There are 13 residues in the CDR3. V shed 4 bases and J 4 bases; nucleotides not matched to a gene: 4. CDR1 is SGHNT, CDR2 YYREEE, per germline (reference sequence). CDR3 bases: TGTGCCAGCAGCCAGACAGGGTTCACTGAAGCTTTCTTT. Its protein product is CASSQTGFTEAFF.

The chain employs TRBV4-2 and TRBJ2-7; tentative D call: TRBD2 (5 bases). V lost 0 bases, J lost 2 bases, and 11 bases lay in between. This CDR3 region has 15 residues. Germline CDR1 is LGHNA and CDR2 is YNFKEQ. The CDR3 DNA sequence: TGTGCCAGCAGCCAAGATTGGTCTAGCACCTACGAGCAGTACTTC. Its protein product is CASSQDWSSTYEQYF.

The genes are TRBV30 and TRBJ1-2, with 8 bases lining up with TRBD1. The germline V gene encodes CDR1 GTSNPN and CDR2 SVGIG (reference sequence). The J segment lost 5 bases and the V segment lost 0 bases, leaving 8 bases of the junction unmatched. The CDR3 has 15 amino acids. Written as DNA, the CDR3 is TGTGCCTGGAGTGTGGCAGGGGGCGCATCTTATGGCTACACCTTC. Translating it yields CAWSVAGGASYGYTF.

V gene TRBV7-9 combines with J gene TRBJ2-7, with D perhaps matching TRBD2 (6 bases). V was clipped by 0 bases and J by 1 base, with 10 bases between them. The CDR3 spans 15 residues. Germline V gives CDR1 SEHNR, CDR2 FQNEAQ (reference sequence). The CDR3 is CASSLAGGSSYEQYF. The CDR3 DNA is TGTGCCAGCAGCTTAGCGGGGGGAAGTTCCTACGAGCAGTACTTC.

This clone appeared once. The chain employs TRBV30 and TRBJ2-4; D may be TRBD2 (5 bases). From germline, CDR1 is GTSNPN and CDR2 SVGIG (reference sequence). The CDR3 spans 13 residues. V shed 3 bases and J shed 4 bases, with 10 bases lying between them. The CDR3 coding sequence is TGTGCCTGGAGCTCTGGGAGAAAAAACATTCAGTACTTC. This codes for CAWSSGRKNIQYF. Complete variable domain (other parts from reference TRBV30 and TRBJ2-4): SQTIHQWPATLVQPVGSPLSLECTVEGTSNPNLYWYRQAAGRGLQLLFYSVGIGQISSEVPQNLSASRPQDRQFILSSKKLLLSDSGFYLCAWSSGRKNIQYFGAGTRLSVL.